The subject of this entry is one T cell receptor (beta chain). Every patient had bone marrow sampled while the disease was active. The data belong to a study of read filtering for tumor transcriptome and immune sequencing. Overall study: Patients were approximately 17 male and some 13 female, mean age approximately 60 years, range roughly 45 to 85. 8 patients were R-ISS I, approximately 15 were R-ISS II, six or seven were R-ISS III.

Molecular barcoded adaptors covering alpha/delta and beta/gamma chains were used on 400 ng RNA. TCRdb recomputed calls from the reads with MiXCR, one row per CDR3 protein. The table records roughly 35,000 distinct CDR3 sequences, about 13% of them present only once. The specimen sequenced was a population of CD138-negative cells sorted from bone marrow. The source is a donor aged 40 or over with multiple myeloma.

The CDR3 spells CASNPDLTEQFF. The CDR3 nucleotides read TGCGCCAGCAACCCGGACCTCACAGAGCAGTTCTTC. The chain combines TRBV4-1 with TRBJ2-1; no reliable D call. CDR1 is MGHRA and CDR2 is YSYEKL in the germline V gene. V lost 7 bases, J lost 10 bases, and 14 bases lay in between. This CDR3 has 12 residues.